This is a list of T cell receptor beta chains from one sample in a study of CD8 T cells in Susac syndrome. MiXCR, applied by TCRdb to the immunoSEQ multiplex PCR reads, yields one record per CDR3 protein. The profile shows roughly 47,000 distinct CDR3 sequences, 85% to 95% of them singletons. Source material: CD8+ T cells from PBMCs. The origin of the receptors is a human donor in good health. The CDR3 runs from the conserved cysteine through the conserved F or W. The order of the fields is clone size, J gene, V gene, CDR3 protein. The size entry is marked missing in some rows and otherwise reads once, few, many or a size class.

>.|TRBJ2-2|TRBV23-1
CATKGTGVTNTGELFF
>.|TRBJ2-7|TRBV5-1
CASSFMEPVEQYF
>.|TRBJ2-1|TRBV7-2
CASSLGSGRSYEQFF
>.|TRBJ1-1|TRBV5-4
CASSLRLNTEAFF
>.|TRBJ1-3|TRBV7-6
CASSPRGHSGNTIYF
>.|TRBJ2-1|TRBV2
CASSPWTSGDNEQFF
>.|TRBJ2-1|TRBV20-1
CSAPGGGFYNEQFF
>.|TRBJ2-7|TRBV19
CASTPGQTYEQYF
>.|TRBJ2-1|TRBV7-9
CASSLAEEQFF
>.|TRBJ1-2|TRBV6-2/TRBV6-3
CASSYADGGYTF
>.|TRBJ2-7|TRBV4-1
CASSLTSGTGASYEQYF
>.|TRBJ2-2|TRBV3-1
CASSSLAGTNTGELFF
>.|TRBJ2-5|TRBV7-9
CASSVLAGQETQYF
>once|TRBJ2-1|TRBV6-2/TRBV6-3
CASSGWSGRPPYNEQFF
>.|TRBJ2-2|TRBV27
CASSTGTSGIGELFF
>.|TRBJ2-1|TRBV9
CASSRLAGTDEQFF
>.|TRBJ2-7|TRBV12-3/TRBV12-4
CASSAGAVDEQYF
>.|TRBJ2-3|TRBV2
CASRTGTSPDTQYF
>.|TRBJ2-1|TRBV9
CASSLRESSANERQFF
>.|TRBJ1-5|TRBV18
CASSLYREDQPQHF
>few|TRBJ2-7|TRBV25-1
CASSERGQGAREQYF
>.|TRBJ2-4|TRBV12-3/TRBV12-4
CASSPRAWRDLAKNIQYF
>.|TRBJ2-2|TRBV29-1
CSVPAGEFGTGELFF
>.|TRBJ2-3|TRBV9
CASSAVGDTQYF
>once|TRBJ2-5|TRBV12-5
CASGLDGTSGSGETQYF
>.|TRBJ2-7|TRBV29-1
CSVEGDGYEQYF